The clone carrying this TCR beta chain has a single count. Ages ranged from about 18 to 89 years, with residence in 24 US areas. The CDR3 runs to 14 residues. CDR1 is SGHAT, CDR2 FQNNGV, per germline. Trimming removed 4 bases at V and 9 bases at J, with 13 bases between. This sample was included in a study of blood T cell repertoires in COVID-19. For the study at large: Researchers got acute and convalescent COVID-19 samples from the United States, Italy and Spain. The cDNA or gDNA used as material had been derived from T cells, B-cell-depleted T cells, or PBMCs.

Original analysis: Amplification of reference gene primers provided the estimated nucleated cell counts. The assay was immunoSEQ multiplex PCR, and TCRdb's table has in-frame clones only and misses some. That table gives V, J and clone size, and the DNA gave D and trimming. The sample has 150,000 to 200,000 clones; approximately 80% are singletons. The source material was PBMCs or T cells enriched from blood (not recorded which). The V gene is TRBV11-2, the J gene TRBJ1-6; D gene ambiguous. The sequence came from a woman aged 55-70 years who had recovered from COVID-19. The CDR3 nucleotides are TGTGCCAGCAGCTCCTCGGTAAGAGGTTCACCCCTCCACTTT. Encoded protein: CASSSSVRGSPLHF.